The clone carrying this T cell receptor (beta chain) came up once. At one end the junction does not follow the germline gene, possibly because of a read error. The sample belongs to a study of regulatory T cells in long-lasting Graves disease. CDR3-region Arm-PCR and iRepertoire HTBI primers produced the TCR beta libraries. MiXCR, applied by TCRdb to the multiplex PCR reads, yields one record per CDR3 protein. The top ten hold under 9% of the sample, which has roughly 450,000 distinct CDR3 sequences, about 20% seen once. Sample time point: persistent/refractory GD, antithyroid drugs over 5 years with positive TRAb. Construction of the TCR library relied on RNA isolated from PBMCs. The germline gives CDR1 SGHDN, CDR2 FVKESK. The CDR3 has 16 residues.

The sequence was collected from a female donor with Graves disease. The J gene is TRBJ2-2, the V gene TRBV14; 9 bases are a match to TRBD1. The material sequenced was peripheral blood mononuclear cells (PBMCs), taken when the disease was refractory, from a patient treated with antithyroid drugs. CDR3 DNA sequence: TGTGGCAGCAGCCAATGGCGGGGACAGGGCACCGGGGAGCTGTTTTTT. It is translated as CGSSQWRGQGTGELFF.